The T cell receptor (beta chain) under discussion was sequenced for a study of blood T cell repertoires in COVID-19. The length of the CDR3 is 14 residues. V lost 6 bases to trimming and J lost 2 bases; unmatched junction nucleotides: 4. The germline gives CDR1 LNHDA, CDR2 SQIVND (reference sequence). Assay: immunoSEQ multiplex PCR; the TCRdb copy retains only in-frame clones and omits some. The repertoire holds approximately 200,000 clones, just under 90% seen once, with less than 3.5% in the top ten. The sample consisted of peripheral blood. The rearrangement joins TRBV19 to TRBJ1-5; 7 bases are a match to TRBD1. The sequence derives from a man aged 30-40 years with COVID-19, enrolled during active disease. CDR3 amino acids: CASSRGQGNQPQHF. CDR3 in DNA: TGTGCCAGTAGCCGAGGACAGGGCAATCAGCCCCAGCATTTT.